Sequencing of this T cell receptor (beta chain) was carried out in a study of OX40 agonist ivuxolimab in advanced cancers. Turning to the study itself: The treatment was a fully human IgG2 OX40 agonist, ivuxolimab. Two patients with cutaneous melanoma and one with hepatocellular carcinoma, three in total, showed partial responses.

Of note for this clone: Its ends do not fully match the called genes, so a read error is possible.

Sequencing used immunoSEQ multiplex PCR; TCRdb keeps in-frame clones, though not all of them. The sample consists of just under 85,000 clones, more than 80% of them appearing once. Patients had blood sampled at baseline and again on cycle 4 day 1 and cycle 7 day 1. CDR1 is SGHKS, CDR2 YYEKEE, per germline (reference sequence). The CDR3 has 14 amino acids. The sequence was obtained from an adult with an advanced solid tumor such as melanoma, head and neck, liver or kidney cancer. The starting material was CD4+ or CD8+ T cells sorted from blood, obtained in a trial of the OX40 agonist ivuxolimab. This chain links TRBV5-5 with TRBJ1-6; D not certain. CDR3 loop: CASSLVQLYSPLHF. DNA of the CDR3: TGTGCCAGCAGTTTGGTACAGCTCTATTCACCCCTCCACTTT.